The 30 T cell receptor beta chains given below trace back to one sample, sequenced in a study of early T cells in non-severe SARS-CoV-2 infection. TCRdb fed the 5' RACE reads into MiXCR, producing one record per CDR3 protein. This sample yields tens of thousands of distinct CDR3 sequences, of which about 4.7% are seen a single time; 7.5% to 10% belongs to the top ten. Sequenced input: whole blood. The receptors here all came from an adult who was a healthcare worker with PCR-confirmed SARS-CoV-2 infection or an uninfected control (not recorded which).

A few counts support this clonotype. The chain uses TRBV6-1 and TRBJ2-7; D perhaps matches TRBD2 (6 bases). The V gene lost 4 bases and the J gene lost 0 bases, with 16 bases spanning the gap. This CDR3 is built from 16 residues. In germline, CDR1 is MNHNS, CDR2 SASEGT. The CDR3 DNA is TGTGCCAGCAGTGTCTCCGGGACTGGGGGCTCCTACGAGCAGTACTTC. Translation gives CASSVSGTGGSYEQYF.

There are many counts of this clonotype. This chain joins TRBV5-1 and TRBJ2-2; 9 nucleotides agree with TRBD1. The CDR3 is 15 residues long. Trimming cost V 5 bases and J 7 bases; bases outside gene matches: 9. Germline loops: CDR1 SGHRS, CDR2 YFSETQ. This CDR3 is CASRNRDREGGELFF. The CDR3 DNA sequence: TGCGCCAGCAGGAACCGGGACAGGGAAGGCGGGGAGCTGTTTTTT. The full variable domain, rest sourced from reference TRBV5-1 and TRBJ2-2, is KAGVTQTPRYLIKTRGQQVTLSCSPISGHRSVSWYQQTPGQGLQFLFEYFSETQRNKGNFPGRFSGRQFSNSRSEMNVSTLELGDSALYLCASRNRDREGGELFFGEGSRLTVL.

This clonotype was seen ten or more times. The rearrangement joins TRBV28 to TRBJ2-3, with a tentative D call TRBD1 (6 bases). CDR3 size: 12 residues. Germline V gene lookup returns CDR1 MDHEN and CDR2 SYDVKM. The V end was cut by 8 bases, the J end by 4 bases, with 10 bases between. CDR3 sequence: CASQGIPDTQYF. The CDR3 DNA sequence: TGTGCCAGCCAGGGGATCCCAGATACGCAGTATTTT.

This clonotype was counted only a few times. The chain is built from TRBV11-3 and TRBJ2-3; weak D call: TRBD2 (6 bases). V was cut by 5 bases and J by 2 bases, with 14 bases left in between. CDR1 and CDR2 from the germline V gene are SGHNT and YENEEA. CDR3 size: 15 residues. The CDR3 DNA sequence: TGTGCCAGCAGCCACACCGGGACTGACACAGATACGCAGTATTTT. Its protein is CASSHTGTDTDTQYF.

This clonotype showed up many times. The chain employs TRBV28 and TRBJ2-7; D remains ambiguous. Trimming took off 2 bases at V and 2 bases at J, with 13 bases between the two ends. This CDR3 is 15 amino acids long. CDR1 is MDHEN, CDR2 SYDVKM, per germline. CDR3 nucleotide sequence: TGTGCCAGCAGTTTAGAGAGACTGACAACCTACGAGCAGTACTTC. Translated: CASSLERLTTYEQYF. The variable domain in full, with the rest retrieved from reference TRBV28 and TRBJ2-7, is DVKVTQSSRYLVKRTGEKVFLECVQDMDHENMFWYRQDPGLGLRLIYFSYDVKMKEKGDIPEGYSVSREKKERFSLILESASTNQTSMYLCASSLERLTTYEQYFGPGTRLTVT.

This clonotype was counted ten times or more. V gene TRBV25-1 combines with J gene TRBJ1-1, with a weak D call TRBD1 (6 bases). The V and J ends lost 2 bases and 11 bases respectively, with 15 bases between them. The CDR3 extends over 13 amino acids. Germline V lookup: CDR1 MGHDK, CDR2 SYGVNS. The CDR3: CASSEAGGARAFF. For the CDR3, the DNA is TGTGCCAGCAGTGAAGCGGGGGGGGCTCGGGCTTTCTTT.

This clonotype has ten or more counts. This chain links TRBV6-4 with TRBJ2-3, with 8 nucleotides matching TRBD2. The germline gives CDR1 MRHNA, CDR2 SNTAGT. V lost 0 bases, J lost 4 bases, and 3 bases stayed unmatched. This CDR3 comprises 15 residues. The CDR3 DNA sequence: TGTGCCAGCAGTGACTCTAGCGGGGTTTCAGATACGCAGTATTTT. Its protein is CASSDSSGVSDTQYF.

This clonotype was observed many times. The chain combines TRBV7-2 with TRBJ2-5; D gene unclear. Trimming stripped 2 bases from V and 1 base from J, with 8 bases between. Germline values: CDR1 SGHTA, CDR2 FQGNSA. This CDR3 contains 14 residues. The CDR3 DNA is TGTGCCAGCAGCTTAAATGCAGCCCAAGAGACCCAGTACTTC. It codes for CASSLNAAQETQYF.

This clonotype was seen ten or more times. This sequence joins TRBV27 and TRBJ2-1; the D gene is possibly TRBD1 (5 bases). With 4 bases removed from V and 13 bases from J, the gap between germline ends came to 14 bases. The CDR3 is 12 amino acids. Germline V gene data show CDR1 as MNHEY and CDR2 as SMNVEV (reference sequence). The CDR3 protein is CASSSPWQGQFF. In DNA form, the CDR3 reads TGTGCCAGCAGTTCCCCCTGGCAGGGCCAGTTCTTC.

A few counts support this clonotype. The chain joins TRBV27 to TRBJ2-3; 7 positions agree with TRBD2. Germline values: CDR1 MNHEY, CDR2 SMNVEV (reference sequence). The CDR3 spans 14 residues. V trimming: 8 bases; J trimming: 4 bases; junction bases outside the gene matches: 9. The CDR3 loop is CASRWRGGPDTQYF. CDR3 coding DNA: TGTGCCAGCCGGTGGCGCGGGGGTCCAGATACGCAGTATTTT.

This clonotype has a count of ten or more. The chain couples TRBV28 to TRBJ1-5; 10 positions match TRBD1. The CDR3 totals 15 residues. Looked up from germline, CDR1 is MDHEN and CDR2 is SYDVKM. After removal of 3 bases from V and 7 bases from J, the junction contained 6 bases not matched to a gene. The CDR3 DNA reads TGTGCCAGCAGTTTTTTTGGGACAGGGGACCAGCCCCAGCATTTT. Its translation: CASSFFGTGDQPQHF.

This clonotype was observed at least ten times. V is TRBV20-1 and J is TRBJ1-2; a weak D match, TRBD1 (6 bases). CDR1 is DFQATT, CDR2 SNEGSKA, per germline (reference sequence). Trimming stripped 4 bases from V and 4 bases from J, with 19 bases between. This CDR3 region has 15 residues. The CDR3 loop is CSAKIGGFDFYGYTF. DNA for the CDR3: TGCAGTGCTAAGATAGGGGGATTTGACTTCTATGGCTACACCTTC.

The rearrangement uses TRBV19 and TRBJ2-3; possibly TRBD2 for D (6 bases). V was pared by 3 bases and J by 8 bases, with 33 bases between. From germline, CDR1 is LNHDA and CDR2 SQIVND (reference sequence). The CDR3 is 20 residues long. The chain's CDR3 is CASSMGFLPPTSRGQGTQYF. The CDR3 region has the DNA TGTGCCAGTAGTATGGGTTTCTTACCCCCGACTAGTAGGGGCCAAGGTACGCAGTATTTT.

This clonotype showed up many times. The chain is built from TRBV7-2 and TRBJ1-1, with D perhaps matching TRBD1 (5 bases). V shed 5 bases and J shed 4 bases, with 14 bases lying between them. Germline V gene data show CDR1 as SGHTA and CDR2 as FQGNSA. CDR3 length: 14 amino acids. The CDR3 nucleotides are TGTGCCAGCAGCCCGCCCCCGAGGGGCACTGAAGCTTTCTTT. Encoded protein: CASSPPPRGTEAFF.

There are many counts of this clonotype. V gene TRBV5-1 combines with J gene TRBJ2-1; TRBD1 is a possible D gene (5 bases). The CDR3 has 16 amino acids. V was trimmed by 0 bases and J by 7 bases, leaving 17 bases between them. Germline V lookup: CDR1 SGHRS, CDR2 YFSETQ. The CDR3 spells CASSLVPGQRANEQFF. For the CDR3, the DNA is TGCGCCAGCAGCTTGGTCCCCGGACAACGCGCGAATGAGCAGTTCTTC.

This clonotype was recorded many times. CDR3 sequence reads: CASSSAGTSNYGYTF. DNA of the CDR3: TGTGCCAGCAGCTCGGCGGGCACCTCCAACTATGGCTACACCTTC. The chain recombines TRBV12-3 or TRBV12-4 with TRBJ1-2; D call uncertain. Trimming pared 6 bases from V and 2 bases from J, leaving 16 bases between. This CDR3 comprises 15 residues.

This clonotype was seen ten or more times. The V and J genes are TRBV28 and TRBJ1-5; D is perhaps TRBD1 (5 bases). The V gene's germline CDR1 is MDHEN and CDR2 SYDVKM. The CDR3 sequence is 18 residues long. V was trimmed by 4 bases and J by 0 bases, leaving 19 bases between them. The CDR3 DNA is TGTGCCAGCAGTTCCCCCAGACAGCGTCAATATAGCAATCAGCCCCAGCATTTT. Its protein is CASSSPRQRQYSNQPQHF.

This clonotype was seen more than once but under ten times. The rearrangement uses TRBV12-3 or TRBV12-4 and TRBJ1-2, with TRBD1 identical over 7 bases. This CDR3 has 14 amino acids. Germline trimming cut 6 bases from V and 12 bases from J; bases unmatched to any gene: 16. The CDR3, as DNA: TGTGCCAGCAGGATGGCCTTGGGACAGAGGGTTGACACCTTC. As protein: CASRMALGQRVDTF.

The chain is built from TRBV7-2 and TRBJ2-1; 7 bases are shared with TRBD2. Per germline, CDR1 SGHTA and CDR2 FQGNSA. V trimming: 4 bases; J trimming: 4 bases; junction bases outside the gene matches: 7. The CDR3 has 15 residues. Here the CDR3 reads CASSSSSGSYNEQFF. CDR3 in DNA: TGTGCCAGCAGCTCGTCTAGCGGCTCATACAATGAGCAGTTCTTC.

This clonotype was counted once. The chain couples TRBV7-2 to TRBJ2-3; D possibly corresponds to TRBD2 (6 bases). Germline V CDR1 and CDR2: SGHTA, FQGNSA. V lost 1 base, J lost 1 base, and 15 bases lay in between. The CDR3 is made up of 17 amino acids. The CDR3, as DNA: TGTGCCAGCAGCTTAGATTCGGGACTTGTGGGCACAGATACGCAGTATTTT. As protein: CASSLDSGLVGTDTQYF. Combining the CDR3 with reference TRBV7-2 and TRBJ2-3 gives the whole variable domain GAGVSQSPSNKVTEKGKDVELRCDPISGHTALYWYRQSLGQGLEFLIYFQGNSAPDKSGLPSDRFSAERTGGSVSTLTIQRTQQEDSAVYLCASSLDSGLVGTDTQYFGPGTRLTVL.

This clonotype has a count of ten or more. The chain has TRBV19 and TRBJ2-5; tentative D call: TRBD1 (6 bases). The CDR3 has 14 amino acids. V lost 4 bases and J lost 2, with 11 bases in between. The germline CDR1 and CDR2 sequences are LNHDA and SQIVND (reference sequence). CDR3 region: CASSTTGGQETQYF. In nucleotides, the CDR3 is TGTGCCAGTAGTACGACAGGAGGTCAAGAGACCCAGTACTTC.

Only a few counts were recorded for this clonotype. The chain uses TRBV7-3 and TRBJ2-7, with D unresolved. The CDR3 runs 13 residues. Germline V gives CDR1 SGHTA, CDR2 FQGTGA. With 5 bases removed from V and 3 bases from J, the gap between germline ends came to 11 bases. The CDR3 spells CASSLQHNYEQYF. The CDR3, as DNA: TGTGCCAGCAGCCTACAGCACAACTACGAGCAGTACTTC.

This clonotype was seen repeatedly, ten times or more. The chain carries TRBV11-2 and TRBJ2-3; D may correspond to TRBD1 or TRBD2 (6 bases each). CDR3 length: 15 amino acids. The germline gives CDR1 SGHAT, CDR2 FQNNGV. Trimming cost V 1 base and J 5 bases, with 13 bases left between them. CDR3 region: CASSLAPGALDTQYF. CDR3 bases: TGTGCCAGCAGCTTAGCACCGGGGGCGTTAGATACGCAGTATTTT.

This clonotype occurred many times. The chain is built from TRBV5-1 and TRBJ2-3; a possible D gene is TRBD1 (5 bases). V was trimmed by 0 bases and J by 0 bases, leaving 14 bases between them. The germline gives CDR1 SGHRS, CDR2 YFSETQ. This CDR3 is 17 amino acids long. CDR3 protein: CASSLARAVGSTDTQYF. The CDR3 region has the DNA TGCGCCAGCAGCTTGGCCAGGGCAGTGGGTAGCACAGATACGCAGTATTTT.

This clonotype was counted ten times or more. In nucleotides, the CDR3 is TGTGCCAGCAGCTCGCGGGGGTCTAGCTCCTACAATGAGCAGTTCTTC. This encodes CASSSRGSSSYNEQFF. J is TRBJ2-1 and V is TRBV9; 7 bases align to TRBD2. The V segment lost 4 bases and the J segment 0 bases; nucleotides outside the gene matches: 7. The germline gives CDR1 SGDLS, CDR2 YYNGEE. The CDR3 loop spans 16 amino acids.

The sample holds a few counts of this clonotype. This chain links TRBV11-2 with TRBJ2-7; weak D call: TRBD1 (6 bases). The V gene's germline CDR1 is SGHAT and CDR2 FQNNGV. The CDR3 totals 12 residues. V dropped 5 bases and J dropped 10 bases, with 15 bases sitting between them. The CDR3: CASSQFRTEQYF. The CDR3 coding sequence is TGTGCCAGCAGCCAGTTCCGGACAGAACAGTACTTC.

This clonotype was counted many times. The chain has TRBV12-3 or TRBV12-4 and TRBJ2-2, with 9 bases fitting TRBD1. The CDR3 is 15 residues long. Trimming removed 6 bases from V and 6 bases from J; junction bases left unmatched: 8. The DNA for the CDR3 is TGTGCCAGCAGACCTGGACAGGGGCCCGCCGGGGAGCTGTTTTTT. Translation: CASRPGQGPAGELFF.

This clonotype occurred many times. The chain combines TRBV10-3 with TRBJ2-1; no clear D gene. Germline lookup yields CDR1 ENHRY and CDR2 SYGVKD. Trimming stripped 2 bases from V and 7 bases from J, with 3 bases between. CDR3 length: 11 residues. In DNA form, the CDR3 reads TGTGCCATCAGTGAGGATAATGAGCAGTTCTTC. The encoded protein is CAISEDNEQFF.

The sample holds a few counts of this clonotype. The CDR3 loop reads CASSSSGTGSAEAFF. The CDR3, as DNA: TGTGCCAGCAGCTCCTCCGGGACAGGGTCAGCTGAAGCTTTCTTT. The genes are TRBV11-3 and TRBJ1-1; the match to TRBD1 covers 9 bases. The germline V gene has CDR1 SGHNT and CDR2 YENEEA. The V gene end was trimmed by 4 bases and the J gene end by 6 bases; junction bases not matched to a gene: 9. The CDR3 totals 15 residues.

This clonotype showed up many times. The chain joins TRBV6-5 to TRBJ2-3; 9 bases agree with TRBD2. Germline V lookup: CDR1 MNHEY, CDR2 SVGAGI. With 5 bases clipped from V and 2 bases from J, the junction kept 5 bases outside the gene matches. The CDR3 runs 15 residues. The CDR3 region is CASSSVAGVTDTQYF. As DNA, the CDR3 is TGTGCCAGCAGTAGCGTAGCGGGAGTCACAGATACGCAGTATTTT.